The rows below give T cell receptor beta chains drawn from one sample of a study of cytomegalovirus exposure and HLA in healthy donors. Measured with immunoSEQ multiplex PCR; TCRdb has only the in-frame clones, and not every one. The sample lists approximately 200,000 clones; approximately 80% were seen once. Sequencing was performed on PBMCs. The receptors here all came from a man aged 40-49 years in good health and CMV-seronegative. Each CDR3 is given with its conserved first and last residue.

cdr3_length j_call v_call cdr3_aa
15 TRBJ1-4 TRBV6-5 CASSYSSGRNEKLFF
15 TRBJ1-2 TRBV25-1 CASSDRTGRNYGYTF
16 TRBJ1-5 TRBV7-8 CASSSLNRGSNQPQHF
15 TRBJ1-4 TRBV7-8 CASSFYSIRGEKLFF
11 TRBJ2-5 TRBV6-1 CASRQGETQYF
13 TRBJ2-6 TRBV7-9 CASSLGGLNVLTF
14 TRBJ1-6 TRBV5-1 CASSFGQLNSPLHF
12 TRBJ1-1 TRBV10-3 CAISAGDTEAFF
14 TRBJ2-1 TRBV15 CATQAGGSHNEQFF
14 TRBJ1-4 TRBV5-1 CASSWGQGDEKLFF
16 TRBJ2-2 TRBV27 CASSKPVGSNTGELFF
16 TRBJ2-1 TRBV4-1 CASSQGGTNVYNEQFF
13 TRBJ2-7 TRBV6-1 CASSGTEVSGQYF
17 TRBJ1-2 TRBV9 CASSAASGGQAGYGYTF
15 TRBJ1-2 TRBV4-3 CASSQGMGGDYGYTF
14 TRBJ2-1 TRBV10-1 CASSDRQDYNEQFF
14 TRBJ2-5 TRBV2 CASNRQGDRETQYF
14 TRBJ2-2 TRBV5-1 CASSLQSGDGELFF
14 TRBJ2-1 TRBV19 CASSSRGAPNEQFF
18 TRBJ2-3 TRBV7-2 CASSLARLAGGGTDTQYF
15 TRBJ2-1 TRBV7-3 CASSLLAHSYNEQFF
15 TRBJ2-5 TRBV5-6 CASSFQDMREETQYF
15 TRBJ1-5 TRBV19 CASSMARVDNQPQHF
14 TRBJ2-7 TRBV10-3 CATRLAGVSYEQYF
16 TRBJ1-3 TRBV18 CASMDSFKRSGNTIYF
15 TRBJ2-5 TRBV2 CASSFSGGPGETQYF
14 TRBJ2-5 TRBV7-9 CASSLYGGQETQYF
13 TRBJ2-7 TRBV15 CATSRREDYEQYF
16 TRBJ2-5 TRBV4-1 CASSPLGGGSQETQYF
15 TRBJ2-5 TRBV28 CASSLASGYQETQYF
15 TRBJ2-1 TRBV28 CASSGDRGYYNEQFF
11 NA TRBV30 CAWNRGLEQYF
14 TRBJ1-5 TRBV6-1 CASSGGDSNQPQHF
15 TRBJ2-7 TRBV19 CASSQPGQGAYEQYF
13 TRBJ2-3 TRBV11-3 CASSLRLSDTQYF
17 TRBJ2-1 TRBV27 CASSQLQLAGGPDEQFF
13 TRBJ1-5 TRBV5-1 CASSPQPGQPQHF
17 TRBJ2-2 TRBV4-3 CASSQTKTGVRTGELFF
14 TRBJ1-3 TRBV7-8 CASSLGTTGNTIYF
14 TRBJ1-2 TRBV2 CASSEARGRQGYTF
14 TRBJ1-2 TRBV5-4 CASSLGAILYGYTF
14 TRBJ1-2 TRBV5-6 CASSRGQGPYGYTF
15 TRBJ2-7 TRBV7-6 CASSPRRGPSYEQYF
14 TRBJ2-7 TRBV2 CASSEIGVAYEQYF
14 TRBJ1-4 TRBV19 CASSMGGRNEKLFF
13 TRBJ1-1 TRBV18 CASSPPSWTEAFF
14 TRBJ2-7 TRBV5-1 CASSSGQGEGEQYF
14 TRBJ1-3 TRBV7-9 CASSSGQGGNTIYF
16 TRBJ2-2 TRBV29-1 CSVVLAGASSTGELFF
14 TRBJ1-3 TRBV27 CASSDNDSGNTIYF
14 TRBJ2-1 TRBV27 CASSWASGMDEQFF
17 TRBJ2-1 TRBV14 CASSQDPATGSYNEQFF
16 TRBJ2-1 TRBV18 CASSPRGLAGDDEQFF
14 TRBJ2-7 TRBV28 CASSLVTLSYEQYF